The 13 T cell receptor beta chains given below trace back to one sample, sequenced in a study of shared clonotypes between healthy human individuals (dated by TCRdb to about 2020). Library construction relied on the immunoSEQ multiplex PCR assay. TCRdb's version of the immuneACCESS table is confined to in-frame rearrangements and falls short of the full clone set. An unresolved V gene accounts for under half of the shortfall where checked; the remainder is of unknown origin. The sample contains around 500,000 clones, around 79% of them found a single time. The ten largest clones take up roughly an eighth of the sample. Sequences were obtained from PBMCs. These receptors all stem from a woman aged 40 to 49 in good health. Some clones in this sample may be carry-over from other donors' samples.

The chain employs TRBV7-3 and TRBJ1-1; D remains unclear. Germline loops: CDR1 SGHTA, CDR2 FQGTGA. This CDR3 has 14 residues. V was clipped by 2 bases and J by 4 bases, with 11 bases between them. The CDR3 bases are TGTGCCAGCAGCTTAGGTCCTCGGGGCACTGAAGCTTTCTTT. Its translation is CASSLGPRGTEAFF. Full variable domain (rest looked up from reference TRBV7-3 and TRBJ1-1): GAGVSQTPSNKVTEKGKYVELRCDPISGHTALYWYRQSLGQGPEFLIYFQGTGAADDSGLPNDRFFAVRPEGSVSTLKIQRTERGDSAVYLCASSLGPRGTEAFFGQGTRLTVV.

This clone was counted between two and nine times. V and J are TRBV18 and TRBJ2-7; TRBD1 matches at 7 bases. CDR3 size: 12 residues. V gave up 9 bases and J gave up 3 bases; unmatched junction bases: 5. CDR1 and CDR2 from the germline V gene are KGHSH and LQKENI. CDR3 residues: CASAQGSYEQYF. DNA of the CDR3: TGTGCCAGTGCACAGGGGAGCTACGAGCAGTACTTC.

Here the CDR3 DNA reads TGCGCCAGCAGTCAATCGATAGGGCGGAGCTCCTACAATGAGCAGTTCTTC. This sequence encodes CASSQSIGRSSYNEQFF. The chain links TRBV23-1 to TRBJ2-1; D unclear. TRBV23-1 is filed as an ORF, its function uncertain. The CDR3 has 17 amino acids. V was trimmed by 0 bases and J by 0 bases, leaving 12 bases between them.

The chain combines TRBV6-4 with TRBJ2-1, with D possibly being TRBD1 (6 bases). Germline CDR1 and CDR2: MRHNA and SNTAGT. Trimming shortened V by 4 bases and J by 5 bases, and 9 bases separated the two germline ends. The CDR3 has 13 residues. CDR3 amino acids: CASSGQENNEQFF. The CDR3 coding sequence is TGTGCCAGCAGTGGACAGGAAAACAATGAGCAGTTCTTC.

The chain employs TRBV29-1 and TRBJ2-6; D remains unclear. The V gene's germline CDR1 is SQVTM and CDR2 ANQGSEA. The ends were cut back, 6 bases at V and 2 bases at J, with 8 bases in the middle. CDR3 length equals 13 residues. CDR3 nucleotide sequence: TGCAGCGTAATGGTTGCTGGGGCCAACGTCCTGACTTTC. This codes for CSVMVAGANVLTF.

J is TRBJ1-1 and V is TRBV5-1; D may be TRBD1 (6 bases). Germline CDR1 SGHRS, CDR2 YFSETQ. CDR3 length: 14 amino acids. The germline V and J ends were trimmed by 4 bases and 3 bases, with 13 bases remaining between them. The CDR3 reads CASSGTTGDTEAFF. CDR3 coding DNA: TGCGCCAGCAGCGGAACGACAGGTGACACTGAAGCTTTCTTT.

This rearrangement joins TRBV10-2 to TRBJ1-5, with 10 bases that match TRBD1. Germline V CDR1 and CDR2: WSHSY, SAAADI. V gave up 7 bases and J gave up 6 bases; unmatched junction bases: 6. The CDR3 sequence is 14 residues long. The CDR3 nucleotides are TGCGCCAGCAACCCGACAGGGGGCGGTCAGCCCCAGCATTTT. Translation gives CASNPTGGGQPQHF.

The chain joins TRBV28 to TRBJ1-1; D call uncertain. Trimming took off 6 bases at V and 3 bases at J, with 14 bases between the two ends. CDR3 size: 14 residues. Germline V gene lookup returns CDR1 MDHEN and CDR2 SYDVKM. CDR3: CASRDPGVHTEAFF. CDR3 DNA sequence: TGTGCCAGCAGAGATCCGGGTGTTCACACTGAAGCTTTCTTT.

The chain combines TRBV18 with TRBJ2-3; D might be TRBD2 (6 bases). Per germline, CDR1 KGHSH and CDR2 LQKENI. The CDR3 is made up of 15 amino acids. Trimming left V 2 bases short and J 3 bases short, with 12 bases between. DNA for the CDR3: TGTGCCAGCTCACCATCGGGGGACCTAACAGATACGCAGTATTTT. Amino acids: CASSPSGDLTDTQYF.

The rearrangement joins TRBV7-6 to TRBJ2-3; D not certain. The CDR3 sequence is 16 residues long. The V gene lost 5 bases and the J gene lost 2 bases, with 17 bases spanning the gap. Germline-derived CDR1 and CDR2 are SGHVS and FNYEAQ. CDR3 sequence: CASSQQRGSNTDTQYF. The CDR3 DNA follows: TGTGCCAGCAGCCAACAGAGAGGATCTAACACAGATACGCAGTATTTT. Drawing the rest from reference TRBV7-6 and TRBJ2-3, the complete variable domain is GAGVSQSPRYKVTKRGQDVALRCDPISGHVSLYWYRQALGQGPEFLTYFNYEAQQDKSGLPNDRFSAERPEGSISTLTIQRTEQRDSAMYRCASSQQRGSNTDTQYFGPGTRLTVL.

This chain uses TRBV29-1 with TRBJ2-3; D call uncertain. The V gene's germline CDR1 is SQVTM and CDR2 ANQGSEA. The CDR3 has 14 residues. Trimming pared 1 base from V and 1 base from J, leaving 9 bases between. The CDR3 sequence is CSVEVGGGTDTQYF. The CDR3 bases are TGCAGCGTTGAAGTAGGCGGAGGCACAGATACGCAGTATTTT.

There are many counts of this clone. The chain links TRBV4-3 to TRBJ2-3; D is unresolved. Germline CDR1 is LGHNA and CDR2 is YSLEER. V lost 3 bases and J 5 bases, leaving 12 bases between the germline ends. The CDR3 has 14 residues. Here the CDR3 DNA reads TGCGCCAGCAGCCAGGATCATGGTCGAGATACGCAGTATTTT. Its translation is CASSQDHGRDTQYF.

This chain links TRBV2 with TRBJ2-1; D is ambiguous. The CDR3 loop spans 14 amino acids. Per germline, CDR1 SNHLY and CDR2 FYNNEI. Trimming stripped 6 bases from V and 0 bases from J, with 9 bases between. DNA for the CDR3: TGTGCCAGCAGCCCCCCCGGCTCCTACAATGAGCAGTTCTTC. Amino acids: CASSPPGSYNEQFF.